This T cell receptor (beta chain) was recovered during a study of T cell responses to AZD1222 COVID-19 vaccine. Some clones are missing from TCRdb's copy, which holds only in-frame ones; the method was immunoSEQ multiplex PCR. The sample holds roughly 120,000 clones, around 89% seen once. V lost 4 bases and J 3 bases, leaving 13 bases between the germline ends. This CDR3 comprises 14 residues. CDR1 is SGHRS and CDR2 is YFSETQ in the germline V gene. The starting material was peripheral blood, obtained 28 days after the second AZD1222 dose. The receptor's source is an adult who received the AZD1222 COVID-19 vaccine. The J gene is TRBJ1-1, the V gene TRBV5-1; D is unclear. Here the CDR3 reads CASSPGRRDTEAFF. The CDR3 nucleotides read TGCGCCAGCAGCCCCGGTAGAAGGGACACTGAAGCTTTCTTT.